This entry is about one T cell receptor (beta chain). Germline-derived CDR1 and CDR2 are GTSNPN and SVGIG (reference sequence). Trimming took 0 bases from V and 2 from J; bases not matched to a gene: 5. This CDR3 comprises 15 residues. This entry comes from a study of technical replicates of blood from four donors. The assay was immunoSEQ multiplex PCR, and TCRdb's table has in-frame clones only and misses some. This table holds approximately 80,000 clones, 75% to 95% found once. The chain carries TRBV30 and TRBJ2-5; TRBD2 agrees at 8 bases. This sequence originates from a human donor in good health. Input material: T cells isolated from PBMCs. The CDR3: CAWSVSGGRQETQYF. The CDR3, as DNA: TGTGCCTGGAGTGTAAGCGGGGGTCGTCAAGAGACCCAGTACTTC.